Each of the 17 T cell receptor beta chains below was sequenced from the same sample in a study of cytomegalovirus exposure and HLA in healthy donors. PCR primers comprised 60 Vbeta and 13 Jbeta primers. Sequencing was performed with immunoSEQ multiplex PCR; in TCRdb, only in-frame clones are kept and a portion is missing. The sample contains some 70,000 clones, roughly 82% of which appear only once. Sequencing used PBMCs. These receptor sequences come from a young man in good health and CMV-seronegative.

The rearrangement links TRBV4-3 to TRBJ2-1; TRBD1 is a possible D gene (6 bases). Germline loops: CDR1 LGHNA, CDR2 YSLEER. This CDR3 is 17 amino acids long. V gave up 3 bases and J gave up 9 bases, with 24 bases separating them. DNA for the CDR3: TGCGCCAGCAGCCAGAATATGGGCAGGGGATATCCGGGTGAGCAGTTCTTC. Its translation: CASSQNMGRGYPGEQFF.

The gene calls are TRBV27 and TRBJ1-5; D gene uncertain. With 3 bases removed from V and 0 bases from J, the gap between germline ends came to 9 bases. The germline V gene encodes CDR1 MNHEY and CDR2 SMNVEV (reference sequence). This CDR3 contains 15 residues. CDR3 amino acids: CASSFGGLSNQPQHF. CDR3 coding DNA: TGTGCCAGCAGTTTCGGCGGTCTTAGCAATCAGCCCCAGCATTTT.

This clone showed up just once. Other DNA sequences in the same sample also yield this CDR3. V and J are TRBV6-5 and TRBJ2-7; 8 bases agree with TRBD1. This CDR3 comprises 14 residues. V lost 5 bases to trimming and J lost 0 bases; unmatched junction nucleotides: 3. The germline V gene encodes CDR1 MNHEY and CDR2 SVGAGI. This chain's CDR3 is CASSLQGDSYEQYF. DNA for the CDR3: TGTGCCAGCAGTCTACAGGGGGACTCCTACGAGCAGTACTTC.

Here the CDR3 DNA reads TGTGCCAGCAGCGGGTCGGGGACAGGAAACACCATATATTTT. Protein: CASSGSGTGNTIYF. V usage is TRBV9 and J usage is TRBJ1-3, with a weak D call TRBD1 (6 bases). The germline gives CDR1 SGDLS, CDR2 YYNGEE. Deletions cut 3 bases from V and 4 bases from J, with 11 bases between. There are 14 residues in the CDR3.

This clone has only one observation. V and J are TRBV19 and TRBJ2-7; D remains ambiguous. In germline, CDR1 is LNHDA, CDR2 SQIVND (reference sequence). The ends were cut back, 3 bases at V and 4 bases at J, with 13 bases in the middle. The CDR3 has 14 residues. CDR3 sequence: CASSIATEEYEQYF. The CDR3 bases are TGTGCCAGTAGTATCGCTACAGAAGAATACGAGCAGTACTTC.

The chain is built from TRBV13 and TRBJ2-3, with TRBD2 matching over 15 bases. Germline loops: CDR1 PRHDT, CDR2 FYEKMQ (reference sequence). Trimming at V came to 10 bases and at J to 6 bases, leaving 14 bases not matched to a gene. This CDR3 has 17 residues. CDR3 DNA sequence: TGTGCCATCCGGGGACTAGCGGGGGGAGTTGGTCGGGATACGCAGTATTTT. Encoded protein: CAIRGLAGGVGRDTQYF. The variable domain in full, with the rest retrieved from reference TRBV13 and TRBJ2-3, is AAGVIQSPRHLIKEKRETATLKCYPIPRHDTVYWYQQGPGQDPQFLISFYEKMQSDKGSIPDRFSAQQFSDYHSELNMSSLELGDSALYFCAIRGLAGGVGRDTQYFGPGTRLTVL.

A single count supports this clone. The J gene is TRBJ2-2, the V gene TRBV28; tentative D call: TRBD2 (6 bases). The CDR3 runs 14 residues. Germline-derived CDR1 and CDR2 are MDHEN and SYDVKM. V lost 7 bases and J lost 6, with 15 bases in between. As DNA, the CDR3 is TGTGCCAGCACCCCTTTGTCGGGGGCCGGGGAGCTGTTTTTT. This gives the protein CASTPLSGAGELFF.

The J gene is TRBJ1-4, the V gene TRBV9; TRBD1 agrees at 9 bases. CDR3 length equals 16 residues. From germline, CDR1 is SGDLS and CDR2 YYNGEE. V lost 3 bases and J lost 10; bases outside the gene matches: 13. CDR3 nucleotide sequence: TGTGCCAGCAGCGGCGACCCACAGGGGGCGCGTGTAAAACTGTTTTTT. It encodes CASSGDPQGARVKLFF.

The rearrangement joins TRBV5-5 to TRBJ2-1; TRBD2 matches 10 bases. The CDR3 runs 13 residues. Germline V lookup: CDR1 SGHKS, CDR2 YYEKEE (reference sequence). V was pared by 0 bases and J by 10 bases, with 1 base of the junction left unmatched. This CDR3 reads CASSLELAGEQFF. CDR3 nucleotide sequence: TGTGCCAGCAGCTTGGAACTAGCGGGGGAGCAGTTCTTC.

This chain links TRBV9 with TRBJ2-6; 9 bases map to TRBD2. Germline V lookup: CDR1 SGDLS, CDR2 YYNGEE. There are 18 residues in the CDR3. Losses at the gene ends were 0 bases for V and 8 bases for J; bases not matched to a gene: 12. The CDR3 region is CASSVGAGGPGGPNVLTF. The CDR3 nucleotides read TGTGCCAGCAGCGTAGGGGCGGGAGGGCCGGGGGGTCCCAACGTCCTGACTTTC. Together with reference TRBV9 and TRBJ2-6, the CDR3 gives the full variable domain: DSGVTQTPKHLITATGQRVTLRCSPRSGDLSVYWYQQSLDQGLQFLIQYYNGEERAKGNILERFSAQQFPDLHSELNLSSLELGDSALYFCASSVGAGGPGGPNVLTFGAGSRLTVL.

This sequence joins TRBV10-3 and TRBJ2-7; 9 nucleotides line up with TRBD2. The CDR3 contains 14 residues. Germline V gene lookup returns CDR1 ENHRY and CDR2 SYGVKD. V shed 7 bases, J shed 4 bases, and the junction held 8 bases outside the gene matches. As DNA, the CDR3 is TGTGCCATCACCCAAAGCGGGGGGCGATACGAGCAGTACTTC. Its protein is CAITQSGGRYEQYF.

The gene calls are TRBV19 and TRBJ2-3; 7 positions agree with TRBD1. V lost 6 bases and J lost 3; bases outside the gene matches: 9. Germline lookup yields CDR1 LNHDA and CDR2 SQIVND (reference sequence). The CDR3 sequence is 15 residues long. Here the CDR3 DNA reads TGTGCCAGTAGCCGGGAACAGGGGCGAACAGATACGCAGTATTTT. Protein: CASSREQGRTDTQYF.

The chain recombines TRBV4-3 with TRBJ1-2; TRBD1 agrees at 10 bases. The V and J ends lost 4 bases and 0 bases, in that order; junction bases with no gene match: 5. CDR3 length: 16 residues. Germline V gives CDR1 LGHNA, CDR2 YSLEER. CDR3 residues: CASSLIGQGANYGYTF. CDR3 coding DNA: TGCGCCAGCAGCCTTATAGGACAGGGGGCTAACTATGGCTACACCTTC.

The chain has TRBV6-5 and TRBJ2-7; 7 positions match TRBD2. The V gene's germline CDR1 is MNHEY and CDR2 SVGAGI. Unmatched junction bases numbered 11, after V lost 7 bases and J lost 2 bases. This CDR3 spans 15 amino acids. The CDR3 loop is CASKYGSSGTYEQYF. CDR3 DNA: TGTGCCAGCAAATACGGTTCTAGCGGTACCTACGAGCAGTACTTC.

The chain carries TRBV2 and TRBJ2-7, with TRBD1 matching over 8 bases. J gave up 3 bases and V 4 bases, and 2 bases lay outside the gene matches. This CDR3 spans 13 amino acids. Looked up from germline, CDR1 is SNHLY and CDR2 is FYNNEI. CDR3 region: CASSGQGIYEQYF. The CDR3, as DNA: TGTGCCAGCAGTGGACAGGGGATCTACGAGCAGTACTTC.

The J gene is TRBJ2-3, the V gene TRBV5-6; 7 nucleotides line up with TRBD2. The CDR3 totals 17 residues. Losses at the gene ends were 2 bases for V and 2 bases for J; bases not matched to a gene: 11. From germline, CDR1 is SGHDT and CDR2 YYEEEE. The CDR3 bases are TGTGCCAGCAGCTTCGGGACTACTCCCTTTCTCACAGATACGCAGTATTTT. Its translation: CASSFGTTPFLTDTQYF.

The chain has TRBV5-1 and TRBJ2-2; 10 nucleotides line up with TRBD2. The CDR3 runs to 16 residues. Germline lookup yields CDR1 SGHRS and CDR2 YFSETQ. The V segment lost 4 bases and the J segment 6 bases; nucleotides outside the gene matches: 9. Here the CDR3 DNA reads TGCGCCAGCAGCCAGAAAGCGGGAGGGTCCGCCGGGGAGCTGTTTTTT. Translation gives CASSQKAGGSAGELFF.